Below, 19 T cell receptor beta chains from the same sample are listed, as sequenced in a study of control samples from healthy donors and cancer patients. TCRdb's table, derived via immunoSEQ multiplex PCR, lists solely in-frame clones and lacks some. The repertoire holds about 95,000 clones, 85% seen once, with 15% to 20% in the top ten. Sequencing input: blood. All receptors come from a man aged 30 to 39 in good health.

The CDR3 DNA reads as TGCGCCAGCAGCTTGGGGCAGGGCCAAAACATTCAGTACTTC. It is translated as CASSLGQGQNIQYF. The chain recombines TRBV5-1 with TRBJ2-4; D might be TRBD1 (5 bases). The germline gives CDR1 SGHRS, CDR2 YFSETQ. The CDR3 is made up of 14 amino acids. The V end lost 0 bases, the J end lost 5 bases, and 9 bases lay between the germline ends.

The chain uses TRBV5-6 and TRBJ1-2, with no clear D. V dropped 0 bases and J dropped 5 bases, with 5 bases sitting between them. This CDR3 region has 12 residues. From germline, CDR1 is SGHDT and CDR2 YYEEEE. CDR3 sequence (DNA): TGTGCCAGCAGCTTGGATCGGTATGGCTACACCTTC. Translating gives CASSLDRYGYTF.

V is TRBV28 and J is TRBJ2-7; D may match TRBD1 or TRBD2 (6 bases each). The CDR3 is 15 residues long. The V gene lost 2 bases and the J gene lost 2 bases, with 13 bases spanning the gap. Germline-derived CDR1 and CDR2 are MDHEN and SYDVKM. As DNA, the CDR3 is TGTGCCAGCAGTTTACTTTCGGGGGCTACCTACGAGCAGTACTTC. Translating it yields CASSLLSGATYEQYF. Full variable domain (outside the CDR3, taken from reference TRBV28 and TRBJ2-7): DVKVTQSSRYLVKRTGEKVFLECVQDMDHENMFWYRQDPGLGLRLIYFSYDVKMKEKGDIPEGYSVSREKKERFSLILESASTNQTSMYLCASSLLSGATYEQYFGPGTRLTVT.

The chain recombines TRBV5-5 with TRBJ2-7; unclear D gene. Germline V gene sequence: CDR1 SGHKS, CDR2 YYEKEE (reference sequence). This CDR3 is built from 14 residues. Trimming cost V 3 bases and J 2 bases, with 12 bases left between them. CDR3 bases: TGTGCCAGCAGCTCCCTTTTGTCGGCCTACGAGCAGTACTTC. Its protein product is CASSSLLSAYEQYF.

The chain employs TRBV18 and TRBJ2-7; 8 bases fit TRBD2. After removal of 3 bases from V and 4 bases from J, the junction contained 5 bases not matched to a gene. This CDR3 is 14 amino acids long. Germline assignment: CDR1 KGHSH and CDR2 LQKENI. The CDR3 loop is CASSPPGGDYEQYF. CDR3 coding DNA: TGTGCCAGCTCACCTCCGGGGGGGGATTACGAGCAGTACTTC.

The chain employs TRBV7-3 and TRBJ1-1; TRBD1 matches 9 bases. From germline, CDR1 is SGHTA and CDR2 FQGTGA. V shed 5 bases, J shed 3 bases, and the junction held 16 bases outside the gene matches. The CDR3 sequence is 18 residues long. The CDR3: CASSDTGQGYGWDTEAFF. The CDR3 nucleotides read TGTGCCAGCAGCGATACGGGACAGGGCTATGGGTGGGACACTGAAGCTTTCTTT. The variable domain in full, completed from reference TRBV7-3 and TRBJ1-1, reads GAGVSQTPSNKVTEKGKYVELRCDPISGHTALYWYRQSLGQGPEFLIYFQGTGAADDSGLPNDRFFAVRPEGSVSTLKIQRTERGDSAVYLCASSDTGQGYGWDTEAFFGQGTRLTVV.

This sequence joins TRBV4-1 and TRBJ2-6; D tentatively fits TRBD1 or TRBD2 (5 bases each). The germline V gene encodes CDR1 MGHRA and CDR2 YSYEKL. Trimming shortened V by 4 bases and J by 0 bases, and 22 bases separated the two germline ends. This CDR3 has 20 residues. Written as DNA, the CDR3 is TGCGCCAGCAGCCGAATATCGTCGGGACCCCTGCACTCTGGGGCCAACGTCCTGACTTTC. Its protein is CASSRISSGPLHSGANVLTF.

J is TRBJ2-7 and V is TRBV28; no clear D. There are 12 residues in the CDR3. V lost 4 bases and J 6 bases, leaving 10 bases between the germline ends. Germline V gives CDR1 MDHEN, CDR2 SYDVKM. The CDR3 loop is CASSSRAFEQYF. In nucleotides, the CDR3 is TGTGCCAGCAGTTCTCGGGCGTTCGAGCAGTACTTC.

The CDR3 region has the DNA TGTGCCAGCAGCTCTGGACAGACCCGTAGCACAGATACGCAGTATTTT. Protein product: CASSSGQTRSTDTQYF. The gene calls are TRBV5-4 and TRBJ2-3, with TRBD1 as a possible D gene (6 bases). The CDR3 has 16 amino acids. Germline assignment: CDR1 SGHNT and CDR2 YYREEE (reference sequence). V lost 3 bases and J lost 0, with 14 bases in between.

CDR3: CASSPGANTEAFF. The CDR3 DNA is TGTGCCAGCAGCCCAGGGGCGAACACTGAAGCTTTCTTT. V gene TRBV7-3 combines with J gene TRBJ1-1; D is perhaps TRBD1 (6 bases). CDR3 length: 13 amino acids. V lost 5 bases, J lost 1 base, and 8 bases lay in between. Germline V gene lookup returns CDR1 SGHTA and CDR2 FQGTGA. Variable domain in full (rest from reference TRBV7-3 and TRBJ1-1): GAGVSQTPSNKVTEKGKYVELRCDPISGHTALYWYRQSLGQGPEFLIYFQGTGAADDSGLPNDRFFAVRPEGSVSTLKIQRTERGDSAVYLCASSPGANTEAFFGQGTRLTVV.

V and J are TRBV6-5 and TRBJ2-3, with D perhaps TRBD1 (6 bases). From germline, CDR1 is MNHEY and CDR2 SVGAGI. This CDR3 spans 15 amino acids. V shed 3 bases and J shed 0 bases, with 10 bases lying between them. The CDR3 DNA reads TGTGCCAGCAGTTATGGGGGCTCTAGCACAGATACGCAGTATTTT. As protein: CASSYGGSSTDTQYF.

This rearrangement joins TRBV5-4 to TRBJ2-3; 10 bases fit TRBD2. Germline values: CDR1 SGHNT, CDR2 YYREEE (reference sequence). This CDR3 is 16 amino acids long. Trimming at V came to 2 bases and at J to 3 bases, leaving 6 bases not matched to a gene. The CDR3 DNA reads TGTGCCAGCAGCTTAGGAGCGGGGGGGCCAACAGATACGCAGTATTTT. Translating gives CASSLGAGGPTDTQYF.

As to this clone: This sample includes further DNA sequences coding for the same CDR3. The rearrangement joins TRBV19 to TRBJ1-1; no clear D gene. The germline V gene has CDR1 LNHDA and CDR2 SQIVND (reference sequence). The ends were cut back, 3 bases at V and 1 base at J, with 9 bases in the middle. CDR3 size: 14 residues. CDR3 residues: CASSIGRANTEAFF. The CDR3 DNA follows: TGTGCCAGTAGTATCGGGCGGGCGAACACTGAAGCTTTCTTT.

This chain links TRBV2 with TRBJ2-7; 9 nucleotides line up with TRBD1. Germline lookup yields CDR1 SNHLY and CDR2 FYNNEI. The CDR3 is 14 amino acids. Trimming took 7 bases from V and 3 from J; bases not matched to a gene: 7. This chain's CDR3 is CASIRGTGNYEQYF. In DNA, the CDR3 is TGTGCCAGCATTCGCGGGACAGGGAACTACGAGCAGTACTTC.

The chain uses TRBV5-6 and TRBJ2-7, with 9 bases aligning to TRBD1. The J segment lost 2 bases and the V segment lost 5 bases, leaving 8 bases of the junction unmatched. Germline V gene sequence: CDR1 SGHDT, CDR2 YYEEEE. This CDR3 spans 15 amino acids. This CDR3 is CASRGGTGPTYEQYF. The CDR3 DNA sequence: TGTGCCAGCAGGGGAGGGACAGGGCCAACCTACGAGCAGTACTTC.

This chain connects TRBV4-1 to TRBJ1-2; D may be TRBD1 (6 bases). V lost 2 bases and J lost 2, with 12 bases in between. The CDR3 covers 15 residues. Germline CDR1 is MGHRA and CDR2 is YSYEKL. CDR3 loop: CASSQIPGQNYGYTF. The CDR3 bases are TGCGCCAGCAGCCAAATCCCGGGACAAAACTATGGCTACACCTTC.

This clone was detected a few times. The sample carries other DNA sequences with the same CDR3. The gene calls are TRBV5-1 and TRBJ2-7, with D unclear. Looked up from germline, CDR1 is SGHRS and CDR2 is YFSETQ. This CDR3 has 12 amino acids. V was pared by 0 bases and J by 4 bases, with 5 bases between. In nucleotides, the CDR3 is TGCGCCAGCAGCTTGGATGCATACGAGCAGTACTTC. The encoded protein is CASSLDAYEQYF.

A few counts support this clone. The rearrangement links TRBV5-1 to TRBJ2-2; no firm D call. The CDR3 consists of 15 residues. Germline V gene sequence: CDR1 SGHRS, CDR2 YFSETQ. Trimming took 3 bases from V and 1 from J, leaving 10 bases between them. The CDR3 here is CASSSRTQNTGELFF. The DNA for the CDR3 is TGCGCCAGCAGCTCCCGGACGCAGAACACCGGGGAGCTGTTTTTT.

This clone appeared a single time. The chain joins TRBV29-1 to TRBJ1-2; D might be TRBD1 (6 bases). CDR3 length equals 12 residues. Trimming pared 6 bases from V and 7 bases from J, leaving 15 bases between. Germline CDR1 SQVTM, CDR2 ANQGSEA. The CDR3, as DNA: TGCAGCGTACGGACAGCTTATGGTGGCTACACCTTC. This gives the protein CSVRTAYGGYTF.